The T cell receptor beta chain described here comes from a study of long-term antiretroviral therapy in people with HIV (dated by TCRdb to between 2021 and 2022). Study-level background: The earliest samples were collected approximately a decade before the 2015 WHO recommendation for immediate ART, a period when ART was typically delayed until CD4 counts fell. Whether ART initiation and durable HIV suppression were associated with changes in peripheral blood TRB repertoire composition and diversity was tested in a retrospective serial study. The cohort contributed about 200 cryopreserved PBMC samples from a few dozen adults with confirmed HIV infection, collected serially over a mean of about six years (range 1-12). No cross-contamination during QIAcube processing was shown when test extractions of a monoclonal T-cell line were performed alongside some 33 polyclonal samples. About 35% of the 30 participants with HIV were female.

Between the V and J ends, shortened by 4 bases and 0 bases respectively, the junction contains 14 bases. CDR1 and CDR2, looked up from the germline V gene, are KGHSH and LQKENI. From cysteine to phenylalanine, the CDR3 is 16 amino acids long. Just CDR3 DNA is preserved here, 48 bases in frame from base 1. To be included, a participant needed at least one PBMC sample from before ART initiation plus at least two post-ART samples. All participants with HIV were treated in the United States of America. Cryopreserved samples of roughly 0.95-10 million PBMC were thawed and washed before DNA extraction. At the time of the earliest PBMC sample, participants with HIV were aged between about 23 and 54 years. PBMC samples from each participant spanned 1-4 timepoints before ART initiation and 2-8 timepoints after ART initiation, with a median of 7 samples. For every participant, serial HIV viral load, CD4+ T-cell count, ART history and demographic data were obtained. Using a Qiagen kit on a QIAcube, genomic DNA was extracted from unsorted PBMC, with samples processed in batches of 12.

Overall results and qualifications from the work: Compared with controls, HIV repertoires had narrower CDR3 length ranges, and the network structure pointed to an antigen-experienced repertoire that shifted only slightly toward naive after ART. Because cell numbers in pre-ART samples were limited, unsorted PBMC were profiled instead of sorted CD4+ and CD8+ T cells. Because PBMC availability was limited, only the TCR beta chain was sequenced, with no alpha chain pairing. Inferences about post-ART repertoire changes were limited because no data were available on ART adherence, viral resistance or therapy changes. Starting ART was linked to a significant rise in TRB diversity, yet even after long-term ART the diversity remained significantly lower than in transplant donor controls. Samples dated from the mid-2000s to the late 2010s, and the ART regimens used may be less effective than current ones. At every time point, the repertoire was dominated by expanded TRB clones first identified before ART initiation, although this dominance fluctuated and, in many PLHIV, declined after ART.

This clone was detected only a few times. Its antigen is still unknown. Per-nucleotide qualities are absent, and no much larger clonotype sits a single base away. The immunoSEQ hsTCRB v3.0 assay was used at survey level resolution for TRB variable region sequencing. TRB sequencing targeted a depth of about 40,000-55,000 T-cell genomes per sample. An Illumina MiSeq with a v3 150-cycle kit was used to sequence the pooled TRB libraries. The original pipeline was this. Repertoire analysis ran in R within a reproducible Nextflow workflow covering QC, data transformation and analysis. Custom analyses were implemented in LymphoSeq2, an R package for AIRR-Seq data exploration. Several samples that yielded fewer than 5000 total TRB sequences were excluded, so that approximately 170 HIV repertoires were analyzed. Among the roughly 190 retained HIV repertoires, some 60 were collected before ART initiation and about 130 were collected after ART initiation. Repertoires were downsampled to 5000 TRB nucleotide sequences, with summary statistics averaged over 100 downsampling iterations. TRB sequences were retained for analysis only if CDR3 regions of at least seven amino acids were present. Two measures captured diversity: a Shannon entropy-derived clonality score and the Gini coefficient. In repertoire networks, the top 5000 CDR3 amino acid sequences were linked whenever an edit distance of one separated two sequences. For TRB CDR3 amino acid sequences, GLIPH2 was used to predict antigen specificity groups and MHC restriction. Known CMV, EBV, HIV or tissue antigen associations were flagged by matching CDR3 amino acid sequences against VDJdb and McPAS-TCR. Pre-ART, post-ART and control groups were compared with Wilcoxon signed-rank tests and Holm-Bonferroni correction. Sourced from immuneACCESS, this table was stored by TCRdb with only in-frame sequences that have V and J called. A share of the clones is absent; for the studies checked, an unresolved V gene accounts for under half, and the remainder has no known explanation. That table supplies the V and J calls and clone size; D and trimming were determined from the DNA. The sample table records 30,000 to 40,000 clones; 60% to 85% of these occur just once. Together, the top ten hold around 7.5% of the sample.

This sequence uses TRBV18 and TRBJ2-3, with a tentative D gene TRBD1 over 5 matching bases. Sequences were derived from unsorted PBMCs, sampled 2 years after starting antiretroviral therapy. The TCR was taken from a woman aged 45-65 years with HIV. The encoded CDR3 is CASSLLREPSTDTQYF. The nucleotides read TGTGCCAGCTCACTGCTCAGGGAACCTAGCACAGATACGCAGTATTTT.